The sequence of this T cell receptor beta chain was determined in a study of cytomegalovirus exposure and HLA in healthy donors. Study-level background: Early released data had tens of millions of unique TCRs, all coming from HLA-typed donors.

This PCR relied on a set of 60 Vbeta primers and 13 Jbeta primers. Assay: immunoSEQ multiplex PCR; the TCRdb copy retains only in-frame clones and omits some. The table records about 200,000 clones, roughly 85% of them present only once. Germline V gene data show CDR1 as SGHRS and CDR2 as YFSETQ. The junction had 3 bases not matched to a gene; V was cut back by 5 bases and J by 10 bases. The CDR3 spans 11 residues. What was sequenced was PBMCs. The TCR sequence derives from a woman under 40 in good health and CMV-seropositive. The chain recombines TRBV5-1 with TRBJ2-1; 7 nucleotides match TRBD1. This CDR3 is CASRGDREQFF. Here the CDR3 DNA reads TGCGCCAGCAGGGGGGACAGAGAGCAGTTCTTC.